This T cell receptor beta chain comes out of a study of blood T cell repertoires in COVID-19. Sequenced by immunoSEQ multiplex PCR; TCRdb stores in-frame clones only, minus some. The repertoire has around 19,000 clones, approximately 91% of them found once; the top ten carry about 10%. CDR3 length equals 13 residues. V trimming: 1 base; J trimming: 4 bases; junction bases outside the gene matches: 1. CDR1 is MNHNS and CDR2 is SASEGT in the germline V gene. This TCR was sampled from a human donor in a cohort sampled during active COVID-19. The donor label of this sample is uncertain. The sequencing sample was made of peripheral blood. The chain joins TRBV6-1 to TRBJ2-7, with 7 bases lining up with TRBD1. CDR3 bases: TGTGCCAGCAGTGAAGGGGACAGTTACGAGCAGTACTTC. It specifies CASSEGDSYEQYF.